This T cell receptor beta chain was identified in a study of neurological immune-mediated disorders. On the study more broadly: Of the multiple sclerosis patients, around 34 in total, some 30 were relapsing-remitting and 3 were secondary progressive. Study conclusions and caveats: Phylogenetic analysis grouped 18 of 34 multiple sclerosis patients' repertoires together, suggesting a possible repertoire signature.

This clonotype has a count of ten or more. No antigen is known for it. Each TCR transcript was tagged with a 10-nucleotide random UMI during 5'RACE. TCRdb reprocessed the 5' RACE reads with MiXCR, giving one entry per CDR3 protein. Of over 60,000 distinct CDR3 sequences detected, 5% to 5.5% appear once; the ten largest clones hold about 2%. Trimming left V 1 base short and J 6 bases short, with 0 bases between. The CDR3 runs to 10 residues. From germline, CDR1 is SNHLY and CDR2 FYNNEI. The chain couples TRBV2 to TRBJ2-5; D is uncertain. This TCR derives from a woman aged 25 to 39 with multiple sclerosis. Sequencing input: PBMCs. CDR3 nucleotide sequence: TGTGCCAGCAGTGAAGAGACCCAGTACTTC. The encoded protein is CASSEETQYF. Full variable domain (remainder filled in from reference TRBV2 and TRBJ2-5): EPEVTQTPSHQVTQMGQEVILRCVPISNHLYFYWYRQILGQKVEFLVSFYNNEISEKSEIFDDQFSVERPDGSNFTLKIRSTKLEDSAMYFCASSEETQYFGPGTRLLVL.